These 17 T cell receptor beta chains share one sample of origin, sequenced in a study of T cell repertoires in cytomegalovirus infection. One entry per CDR3 protein results from TCRdb running MiXCR on the reads. In the table there are roughly 220,000 distinct CDR3 sequences, approximately 38% of which are singletons. The antigens for these receptors are not known. Sample: CD8+ T cells from cultured PBMCs, taken from culture after CMV antigen stimulation. All receptors derive from a human donor in good health (CMV status not recorded). Some clones in this sample may be carry-over from other donors' samples.

The chain recombines TRBV7-6 with TRBJ1-4; D not certain. The ends were cut back, 3 bases at V and 8 bases at J, with 4 bases in the middle. The CDR3 loop spans 11 amino acids. Per the germline V gene, CDR1 is SGHVS and CDR2 is FNYEAQ. This CDR3 reads CASSFKEKLFF. The DNA for the CDR3 is TGTGCCAGCAGCTTCAAAGAAAAACTGTTTTTT.

As DNA, the CDR3 is TGTGCCAGCAGCTCCGCCCGAGGGTTGAAGGGAAACACCATATATTTT. It yields the protein CASSSARGLKGNTIYF. This rearrangement joins TRBV7-4 to TRBJ1-3, with unresolved D. The CDR3 totals 16 residues. V lost 4 bases and J lost 4, with 17 bases in between. Looked up from germline, CDR1 is SGHVT and CDR2 is SQSDAQ.

This clonotype was seen more than once but under ten times. The chain links TRBV6-1 to TRBJ2-7; D is ambiguous. V was trimmed by 1 base and J by 0 bases, leaving 10 bases between them. Germline CDR1 is MNHNS and CDR2 is SASEGT. The CDR3 has 15 residues. CDR3 sequence: CASSEGGASSYEQYF. The CDR3 nucleotides read TGTGCCAGCAGTGAAGGAGGAGCGAGCTCCTACGAGCAGTACTTC.

The J gene is TRBJ2-3, the V gene TRBV7-2; D possibly uses TRBD1 or TRBD2 (5 bases each). The CDR3 runs 18 residues. Germline CDR1 SGHTA, CDR2 FQGNSA. V was clipped by 3 bases and J by 2 bases, with 21 bases between them. The DNA of the CDR3 is TGTGCCAGCAGCTTGGGCAGGGACCGCCAAATACCCACAGATACGCAGTATTTT. Amino acids: CASSLGRDRQIPTDTQYF.

This clonotype was seen a few times. J is TRBJ2-7 and V is TRBV7-9; 9 bases map to TRBD1. The CDR3 has 15 amino acids. The germline V gene has CDR1 SEHNR and CDR2 FQNEAQ (reference sequence). V lost 5 bases and J lost 3; bases outside the gene matches: 8. The CDR3 DNA reads as TGTGCCAGCAGCACGAGGACAGGGGAGGGCTACGAGCAGTACTTC. Its translation is CASSTRTGEGYEQYF.

A remark on this clonotype: A junction end diverges from the germline sequence, so it may reflect a read error. The chain recombines TRBV7-7 with TRBJ2-7; D remains unclear. This CDR3 comprises 13 residues. Looked up from germline, CDR1 is SSHAT and CDR2 is FNYEAQ (reference sequence). This CDR3 is CASSADSGYEQYF. The CDR3 nucleotides are TGTGCTAGCAGCGCAGACTCAGGCTACGAGCAGTACTTC.

Only a few counts were recorded for this clonotype. The rearrangement links TRBV7-2 to TRBJ2-4; D is perhaps TRBD1 or TRBD2 (6 bases each). With 5 bases removed from V and 5 bases from J, the gap between germline ends came to 16 bases. The CDR3 covers 15 residues. Germline V gene lookup returns CDR1 SGHTA and CDR2 FQGNSA. This chain's CDR3 is CASSQVGGWENIQYF. The CDR3 region has the DNA TGTGCCAGCAGCCAGGTGGGGGGCTGGGAAAACATTCAGTACTTC. The entire variable domain, with the rest obtained from reference TRBV7-2 and TRBJ2-4, is as follows: GAGVSQSPSNKVTEKGKDVELRCDPISGHTALYWYRQSLGQGLEFLIYFQGNSAPDKSGLPSDRFSAERTGGSVSTLTIQRTQQEDSAVYLCASSQVGGWENIQYFGAGTRLSVL.

This chain links TRBV6-5 with TRBJ2-3; D is possibly TRBD1 (8 bases). The CDR3 consists of 17 residues. CDR1 is MNHEY and CDR2 is SVGAGI in the germline V gene. With 0 bases removed from V and 2 bases from J, the gap between germline ends came to 15 bases. The CDR3 nucleotides are TGTGCCAGCAGTTACTCAGCGGGGACAGGCCACACAGATACGCAGTATTTT. Protein: CASSYSAGTGHTDTQYF.

This chain links TRBV6-2 or TRBV6-3 with TRBJ2-7; maybe TRBD1 (6 bases). This CDR3 is 15 amino acids long. CDR1 MNHEY and CDR2 SVGEGT come from the germline V gene. V gave up 2 bases and J gave up 3 bases, with 14 bases separating them. The CDR3 reads CASSYQLGQIYEQYF. DNA for the CDR3: TGTGCCAGCAGTTACCAACTTGGACAGATCTACGAGCAGTACTTC.

The rearrangement joins TRBV15 to TRBJ1-1; possibly TRBD1 for D (5 bases). The CDR3 is made up of 15 amino acids. The germline V gene encodes CDR1 LNHNV and CDR2 YYDKDF (reference sequence). Trimming took off 4 bases at V and 0 bases at J, with 12 bases between the two ends. CDR3 nucleotide sequence: TGTGCCACCAGCACCCCGACAGCCATGAACACTGAAGCTTTCTTT. This translates into CATSTPTAMNTEAFF.

V gene TRBV13 combines with J gene TRBJ1-1; 9 bases map to TRBD1. Germline CDR1 and CDR2: PRHDT and FYEKMQ (reference sequence). V lost 7 bases, J lost 4 bases, and 10 bases stayed unmatched. There are 15 residues in the CDR3. The CDR3 nucleotides read TGTGCCAGCATAAGGGACAGGGAAGAGGTCACTGAAGCTTTCTTT. It encodes CASIRDREEVTEAFF.

The chain couples TRBV12-3 or TRBV12-4 to TRBJ2-1, with 11 bases matching TRBD2. V lost 3 bases to trimming and J lost 5 bases; unmatched junction nucleotides: 6. The CDR3 has 16 amino acids. CDR3 in amino acids: CASSLVLAGGHNEQFF. The CDR3 nucleotides are TGTGCCAGCAGTTTGGTCCTAGCGGGAGGCCACAATGAGCAGTTCTTC.

The chain joins TRBV29-1 to TRBJ2-1, with TRBD2 matching over 8 bases. This CDR3 has 14 residues. The ends lost 3 bases at V and 6 bases at J; junction bases unmatched: 7. CDR1 SQVTM and CDR2 ANQGSEA come from the germline V gene. CDR3 protein: CSVDTAGVGNEQFF. In nucleotides, the CDR3 is TGCAGCGTTGATACAGCGGGAGTAGGCAATGAGCAGTTCTTC.

The chain carries TRBV6-1 and TRBJ2-3; D is tentatively TRBD1 or TRBD2 (6 bases each). This CDR3 is built from 14 residues. Trimming pared 4 bases from V and 5 bases from J, leaving 13 bases between. Per germline, CDR1 MNHNS and CDR2 SASEGT. Here the CDR3 DNA reads TGTGCCAGCAGTGTCATAGGGGGGAAAGATACGCAGTATTTT. This codes for CASSVIGGKDTQYF.

The DNA of the CDR3 is TGTGCCAGCAGCCAAGGGACAGGGTGGGATCAGCCCCAGCATTTT. Protein product: CASSQGTGWDQPQHF. The chain carries TRBV7-9 and TRBJ1-5; 9 nucleotides align to TRBD1. The CDR3 covers 15 residues. CDR1 and CDR2 from the germline V gene are SEHNR and FQNEAQ (reference sequence). The J segment lost 5 bases and the V segment lost 5 bases, leaving 7 bases of the junction unmatched.

V gene TRBV11-3 combines with J gene TRBJ2-5; D might be TRBD2 (6 bases). V was trimmed by 3 bases and J by 5 bases, leaving 10 bases between them. The length of the CDR3 is 13 residues. Germline V gene sequence: CDR1 SGHNT, CDR2 YENEEA. Here the CDR3 reads CASSLSSGETQYF. The CDR3 bases are TGTGCCAGCAGCTTGTCCAGCGGGGAGACCCAGTACTTC.

This clonotype was recorded a few times. The gene calls are TRBV7-2 and TRBJ2-7; 14 nucleotides match TRBD2. This CDR3 is built from 16 residues. The V segment lost 3 bases and the J segment 3 bases; nucleotides outside the gene matches: 4. CDR1 SGHTA and CDR2 FQGNSA come from the germline V gene. The DNA for the CDR3 is TGTGCCAGCAGCTTGACTAGCGGGAGGGAGATCTACGAGCAGTACTTC. It is translated as CASSLTSGREIYEQYF.